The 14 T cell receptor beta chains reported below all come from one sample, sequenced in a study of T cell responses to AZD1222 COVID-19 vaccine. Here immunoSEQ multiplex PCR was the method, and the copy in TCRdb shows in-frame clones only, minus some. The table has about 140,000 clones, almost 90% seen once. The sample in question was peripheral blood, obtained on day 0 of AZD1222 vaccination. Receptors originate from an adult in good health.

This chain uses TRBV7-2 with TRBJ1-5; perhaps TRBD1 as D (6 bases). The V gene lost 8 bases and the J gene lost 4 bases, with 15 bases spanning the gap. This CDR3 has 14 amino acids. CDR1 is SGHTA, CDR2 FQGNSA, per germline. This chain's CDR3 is CASRGGGGNQPQHF. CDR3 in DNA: TGTGCCAGCCGAGGAGGAGGGGGGAATCAGCCCCAGCATTTT.

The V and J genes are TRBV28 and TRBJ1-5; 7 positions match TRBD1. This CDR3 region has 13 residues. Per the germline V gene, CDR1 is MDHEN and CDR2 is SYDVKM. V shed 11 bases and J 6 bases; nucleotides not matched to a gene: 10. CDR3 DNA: TGTGCCGACCAGGGGGTGGATGGTCAGCCCCAGCATTTT. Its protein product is CADQGVDGQPQHF.

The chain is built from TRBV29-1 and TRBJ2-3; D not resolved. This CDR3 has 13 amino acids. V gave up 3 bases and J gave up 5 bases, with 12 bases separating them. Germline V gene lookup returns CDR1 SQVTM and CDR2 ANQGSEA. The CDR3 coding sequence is TGCAGCGTTGAGGTGGTCTCGGGAGATACGCAGTATTTT. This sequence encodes CSVEVVSGDTQYF.

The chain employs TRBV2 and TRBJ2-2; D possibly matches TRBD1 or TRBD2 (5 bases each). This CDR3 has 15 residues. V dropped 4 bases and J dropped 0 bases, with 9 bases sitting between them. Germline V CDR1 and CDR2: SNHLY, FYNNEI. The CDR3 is CASSGDGANTGELFF. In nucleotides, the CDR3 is TGTGCCAGCAGTGGGGACGGCGCGAACACCGGGGAGCTGTTTTTT.

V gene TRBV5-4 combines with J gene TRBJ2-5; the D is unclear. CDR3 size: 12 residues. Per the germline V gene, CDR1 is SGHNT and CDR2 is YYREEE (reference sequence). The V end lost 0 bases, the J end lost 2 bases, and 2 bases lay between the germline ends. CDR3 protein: CASSLDQETQYF. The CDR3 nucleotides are TGTGCCAGCAGCTTGGATCAAGAGACCCAGTACTTC.

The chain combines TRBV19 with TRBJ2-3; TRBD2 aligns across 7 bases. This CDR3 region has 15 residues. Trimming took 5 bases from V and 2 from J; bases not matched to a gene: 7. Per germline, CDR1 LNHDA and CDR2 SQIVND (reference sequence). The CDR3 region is CASSARDYPTDTQYF. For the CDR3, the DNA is TGTGCCAGTAGTGCCCGGGACTACCCCACAGATACGCAGTATTTT.

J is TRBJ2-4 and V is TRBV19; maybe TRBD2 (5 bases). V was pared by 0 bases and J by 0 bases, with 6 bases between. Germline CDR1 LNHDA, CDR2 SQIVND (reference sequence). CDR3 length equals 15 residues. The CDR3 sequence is CASSIEEGAKNIQYF. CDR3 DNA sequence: TGTGCCAGTAGTATAGAAGAGGGAGCCAAAAACATTCAGTACTTC.

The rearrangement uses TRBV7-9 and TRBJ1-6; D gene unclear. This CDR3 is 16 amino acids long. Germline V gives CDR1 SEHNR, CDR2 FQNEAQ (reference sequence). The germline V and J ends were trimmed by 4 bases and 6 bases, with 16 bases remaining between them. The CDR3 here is CASSWGGGRGNSPLHF. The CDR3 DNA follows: TGTGCCAGCAGCTGGGGAGGAGGTCGGGGTAATTCACCCCTCCACTTT.

CDR3 in amino acids: CASSSRHSGSRYEQYF. In DNA, the CDR3 is TGTGCCAGCAGTTCCCGTCATAGCGGGAGTCGCTACGAGCAGTACTTC. The chain has TRBV7-8 and TRBJ2-7; TRBD2 aligns across 9 bases. The germline V gene encodes CDR1 SGHVS and CDR2 FQNEAQ. The V gene end was trimmed by 6 bases and the J gene end by 3 bases; junction bases not matched to a gene: 12. The CDR3 sequence is 16 residues long.

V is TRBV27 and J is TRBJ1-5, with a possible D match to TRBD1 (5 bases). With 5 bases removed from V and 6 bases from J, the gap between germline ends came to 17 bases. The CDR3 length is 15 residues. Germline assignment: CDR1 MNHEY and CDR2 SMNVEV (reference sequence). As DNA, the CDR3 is TGTGCCAGCAGTCCCTTTGGGGGTTGTAGTCAGCCCCAGCATTTT. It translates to CASSPFGGCSQPQHF.

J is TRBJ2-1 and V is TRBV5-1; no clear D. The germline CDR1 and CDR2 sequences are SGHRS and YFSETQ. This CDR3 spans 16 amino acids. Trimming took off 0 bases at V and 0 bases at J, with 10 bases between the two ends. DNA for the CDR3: TGCGCCAGCAGCTTGGGGCTGACAAGCTCCTACAATGAGCAGTTCTTC. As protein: CASSLGLTSSYNEQFF.

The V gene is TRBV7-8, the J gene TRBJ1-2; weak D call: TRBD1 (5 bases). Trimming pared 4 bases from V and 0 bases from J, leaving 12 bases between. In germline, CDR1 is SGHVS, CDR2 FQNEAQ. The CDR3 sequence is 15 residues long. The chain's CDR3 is CASSYRDLSNYGYTF. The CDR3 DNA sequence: TGTGCCAGCAGCTATAGGGACTTATCTAACTATGGCTACACCTTC.

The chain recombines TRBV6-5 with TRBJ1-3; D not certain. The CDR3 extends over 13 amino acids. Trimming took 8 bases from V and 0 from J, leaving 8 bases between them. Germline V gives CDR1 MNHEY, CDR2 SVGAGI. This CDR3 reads CASGEYSGNTIYF. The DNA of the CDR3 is TGTGCCAGCGGCGAATACTCTGGAAACACCATATATTTT.

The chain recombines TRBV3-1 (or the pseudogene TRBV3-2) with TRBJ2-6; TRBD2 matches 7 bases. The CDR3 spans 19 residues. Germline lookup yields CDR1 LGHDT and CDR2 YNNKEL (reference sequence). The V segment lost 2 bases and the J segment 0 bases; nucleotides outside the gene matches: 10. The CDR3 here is CASSQQGGDYFSGANVLTF. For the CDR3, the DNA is TGTGCCAGCAGCCAACAGGGAGGGGATTACTTCTCTGGGGCCAACGTCCTGACTTTC.